This TCR beta chain is from a study of response to subunit inactivated influenza vaccine (dated by TCRdb to 2016 to 2018). Concerning the study at large: The study used deep quantitative T cell receptor repertoire profiling to track responses to a trivalent subunit inactivated influenza vaccine.

CDR3 length: 14 amino acids, cysteine to phenylalanine. The retained sequence is limited to the CDR3, 42 bases, with the frame set at the first base. V loses 3 bases, J loses 5 bases, and the germline ends lie 13 bases apart. The library was made by RT-PCR. The instrument was an Illumina HiSeq 2500. Using fastp at Q25 and MiXCR, TCRdb reprocessed the public reads and kept productive beta chains. Each CDR3 protein gets just one entry, which takes the most common genes and DNA from the rows behind it. This sample is represented by 450,000 to 600,000 distinct CDR3 sequences; approximately 15% of them were singletons. The ten top clones hold approximately 3% of the sample. Note on this clonotype: Its antigen is currently not known. Qualities for individual bases were not recorded, and no much larger clone is one base off.

Overall study results and their limits: The authors suggested that each seasonal influenza vaccination may recruit only a limited number of new T cells.

The chain is assembled from TRBV12-3 or TRBV12-4 and TRBJ2-5; possibly the D gene is TRBD2, per 5 matching bases. This specimen consisted of CD4+ T cells sorted from PBMCs, obtained roughly 24 months after vaccination. The TCR sequence derives from a man aged 50-75 years who received an inactivated influenza vaccine. Donor details come from another sample of the same person, matched by shared clones. The bases are TGTGCCAGCAGTTTCACGGGGTTCGGGGAGACCCAGTACTTC. Translation gives CASSFTGFGETQYF.